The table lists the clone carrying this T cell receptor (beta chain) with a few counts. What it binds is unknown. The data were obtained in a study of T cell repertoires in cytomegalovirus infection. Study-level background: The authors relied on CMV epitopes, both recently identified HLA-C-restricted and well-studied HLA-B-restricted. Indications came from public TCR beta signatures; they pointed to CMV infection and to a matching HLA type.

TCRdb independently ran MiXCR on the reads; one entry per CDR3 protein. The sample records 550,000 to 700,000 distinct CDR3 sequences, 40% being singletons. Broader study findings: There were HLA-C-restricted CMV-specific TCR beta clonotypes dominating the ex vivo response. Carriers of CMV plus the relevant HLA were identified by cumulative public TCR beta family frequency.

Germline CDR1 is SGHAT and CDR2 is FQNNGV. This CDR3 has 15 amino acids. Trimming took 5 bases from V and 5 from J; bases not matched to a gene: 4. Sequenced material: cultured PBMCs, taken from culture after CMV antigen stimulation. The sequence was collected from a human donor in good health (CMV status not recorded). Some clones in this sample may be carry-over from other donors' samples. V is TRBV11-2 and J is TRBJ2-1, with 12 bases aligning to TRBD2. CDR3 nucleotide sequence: TGTGCCAGCAGCCCCACTAGCGGGAGGAACAATGAGCAGTTCTTC. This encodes CASSPTSGRNNEQFF.